What follows are 25 T cell receptor beta chains derived from one specimen sequenced in a study of blood T cell repertoires in COVID-19. Profiling relied on immunoSEQ multiplex PCR, and the TCRdb table lists in-frame clones only, not all of them. The data contain 200,000 to 300,000 clones, more than 80% of them singletons. The sequencing sample was made of peripheral blood. The receptor set was obtained from a woman between 40 and 50 years old with acute or convalescent COVID-19.

The V gene is TRBV7-2, the J gene TRBJ1-5, with a possible D match to TRBD1 (6 bases). Germline V CDR1 and CDR2: SGHTA, FQGNSA. CDR3 length: 15 amino acids. The germline V and J ends were trimmed by 5 bases and 0 bases, with 11 bases remaining between them. The CDR3 here is CASSGQINSNQPQHF. The CDR3 coding sequence is TGTGCCAGCAGCGGACAGATTAATAGCAATCAGCCCCAGCATTTT.

The rearrangement links TRBV5-1 to TRBJ2-1, with D perhaps TRBD1 (5 bases). The CDR3 runs 13 residues. The germline CDR1 and CDR2 sequences are SGHRS and YFSETQ. V was trimmed by 0 bases and J by 9 bases, leaving 10 bases between them. The CDR3 nucleotides read TGCGCCAGCAGCTTGGCAGGGTACGGTGAGCAGTTCTTC. Translation gives CASSLAGYGEQFF. Combining the CDR3 with reference TRBV5-1 and TRBJ2-1 gives the whole variable domain KAGVTQTPRYLIKTRGQQVTLSCSPISGHRSVSWYQQTPGQGLQFLFEYFSETQRNKGNFPGRFSGRQFSNSRSEMNVSTLELGDSALYLCASSLAGYGEQFFGPGTRLTVL.

This clone was seen more than once but under ten times. In DNA, the CDR3 is TGCGCCAGCAGCTTGGCGGGAGGGGACACTGAAGCTTTCTTT. This codes for CASSLAGGDTEAFF. The V gene is TRBV5-1, the J gene TRBJ1-1; maybe TRBD1 (5 bases). Trimming removed 0 bases at V and 3 bases at J, with 9 bases between. The V gene's germline CDR1 is SGHRS and CDR2 YFSETQ. The CDR3 sequence is 14 residues long.

This rearrangement joins TRBV15 to TRBJ2-5; D ambiguous. Germline assignment: CDR1 LNHNV and CDR2 YYDKDF (reference sequence). The CDR3 length is 13 residues. V dropped 3 bases and J dropped 2 bases, with 7 bases sitting between them. The chain's CDR3 is CATSSSLQETQYF. CDR3 DNA sequence: TGTGCCACCAGCAGCAGTCTTCAAGAGACCCAGTACTTC.

This clone was seen just once. The sample holds other DNA sequences that translate to the same CDR3. The rearrangement uses TRBV18 and TRBJ1-1, with 9 bases identical to TRBD1. The CDR3 totals 14 residues. Germline CDR1 is KGHSH and CDR2 is LQKENI. V shed 4 bases, J shed 1 base, and the junction held 1 base outside the gene matches. The chain's CDR3 is CASSLGQGNTEAFF. The CDR3 DNA sequence: TGTGCCAGCTCACTGGGACAGGGGAACACTGAAGCTTTCTTT.

The chain uses TRBV21-1 and TRBJ1-4. TRBV21-1 is described as a pseudogene. The CDR3 totals 15 residues. The CDR3 protein is CASISLGRGGEKLFF. CDR3 DNA sequence: TGTGCCAGCATAAGTCTGGGCAGGGGAGGGGAAAAACTGTTTTTT.

This sequence joins TRBV4-1 and TRBJ2-5; TRBD1 agrees at 9 bases. The length of the CDR3 is 15 residues. V shed 3 bases, J shed 5 bases, and the junction held 7 bases outside the gene matches. The germline V gene has CDR1 MGHRA and CDR2 YSYEKL. CDR3 DNA: TGCGCCAGCAGCCAGGGACAGGGTCTAGGGGAGACCCAGTACTTC. This encodes CASSQGQGLGETQYF.

In nucleotides, the CDR3 is TGTGCCAGCAGTTACTCGCCAGCGGGGGTTTCCAATGAGCAGTTCTTC. Its translation is CASSYSPAGVSNEQFF. V and J are TRBV6-5 and TRBJ2-1; TRBD2 aligns across 8 bases. This CDR3 is built from 16 residues. Germline-derived CDR1 and CDR2 are MNHEY and SVGAGI. V gave up 0 bases and J gave up 6 bases; unmatched junction bases: 7.

The rearrangement links TRBV27 to TRBJ2-1; 12 bases are a match to TRBD2. V lost 6 bases and J lost 4; bases outside the gene matches: 7. CDR1 is MNHEY and CDR2 is SMNVEV in the germline V gene (reference sequence). The CDR3 totals 16 residues. The CDR3 nucleotides are TGTGCCAGCAGGCCAGCGCTAGCGGGGGGGTACAATGAGCAGTTCTTC. Translation: CASRPALAGGYNEQFF.

This chain joins TRBV19 and TRBJ1-1; TRBD1 aligns across 7 bases. Per the germline V gene, CDR1 is LNHDA and CDR2 is SQIVND (reference sequence). The CDR3 sequence is 15 residues long. Germline trimming cut 5 bases from V and 3 bases from J; bases unmatched to any gene: 9. The CDR3 region is CASSLTGKLDTEAFF. The CDR3 region has the DNA TGTGCCAGTAGTTTGACAGGGAAGTTGGACACTGAAGCTTTCTTT.

CDR3 region: CASSQDRSINYGYTF. As DNA, the CDR3 is TGTGCCAGCAGCCAAGACAGATCGATTAACTATGGCTACACCTTC. The gene calls are TRBV13 and TRBJ1-2; a weak D match, TRBD1 (5 bases). Germline CDR1 and CDR2: PRHDT and FYEKMQ (reference sequence). CDR3 length equals 15 residues. V shed 5 bases and J shed 1 base, with 14 bases lying between them.

The J gene is TRBJ2-5, the V gene TRBV5-1; TRBD1 matches at 7 bases. The CDR3 runs to 14 residues. From germline, CDR1 is SGHRS and CDR2 YFSETQ. V was pared by 3 bases and J by 4 bases, with 6 bases of the junction left unmatched. For the CDR3, the DNA is TGCGCCAGCAGCTCAGACAGGGTTCCAGAGACCCAGTACTTC. This translates into CASSSDRVPETQYF.

The count of this clone is one. The chain joins TRBV12-3 or TRBV12-4 to TRBJ2-1, with a tentative D call TRBD2 (7 bases). Trimming took 4 bases from V and 8 from J, leaving 9 bases between them. CDR3 length equals 12 residues. Written as DNA, the CDR3 is TGTGCCAGCAGTTCGGGGGGCGATGAGCAGTTCTTC. Translation: CASSSGGDEQFF.

A single count supports this clone. The V and J genes are TRBV7-6 and TRBJ1-2; TRBD1 matches at 8 bases. The CDR3 runs to 13 residues. The junction had 7 bases not matched to a gene; V was cut back by 5 bases and J by 8 bases. Germline lookup yields CDR1 SGHVS and CDR2 FNYEAQ. In DNA, the CDR3 is TGTGCCAGCAGCCCGGACAGGGTCGGGGGCTACACCTTC. It yields the protein CASSPDRVGGYTF.

CDR3 protein: CASSPTGWETQYF. The CDR3 nucleotides are TGTGCCAGCAGCCCCACCGGGTGGGAGACCCAGTACTTC. The chain links TRBV7-3 to TRBJ2-5, with D hard to call. V shed 5 bases and J shed 5 bases, with 12 bases lying between them. The CDR3 has 13 amino acids. CDR1 is SGHTA and CDR2 is FQGTGA in the germline V gene.

This sequence joins TRBV6-5 and TRBJ1-1, with D possibly matching TRBD1 (6 bases). The CDR3 has 11 amino acids. CDR1 is MNHEY and CDR2 is SVGAGI in the germline V gene. V was shortened by 8 bases and J by 4 bases, with 8 bases between the two germline ends. CDR3 DNA: TGTGCCAGCTCAGGGGCCACTGAAGCTTTCTTT. Its translation is CASSGATEAFF.

The gene calls are TRBV5-6 and TRBJ2-2; 10 positions match TRBD2. The V gene's germline CDR1 is SGHDT and CDR2 YYEEEE. Trimming at V came to 4 bases and at J to 9 bases, leaving 6 bases not matched to a gene. The CDR3 length is 14 residues. CDR3 residues: CASSRAGGPRELFF. CDR3 nucleotides: TGTGCCAGCAGCAGAGCGGGGGGGCCGAGGGAGCTGTTTTTT.

The chain combines TRBV12-3 or TRBV12-4 with TRBJ2-5; D perhaps matches TRBD1 (6 bases). Trimming removed 4 bases at V and 5 bases at J, with 8 bases between. This CDR3 is 12 amino acids long. Here the CDR3 DNA reads TGTGCCAGCAGTTACAGGGTTGAGACCCAGTACTTC. The encoded protein is CASSYRVETQYF.

The gene calls are TRBV5-8 and TRBJ1-2; TRBD1 aligns across 7 bases. The CDR3 has 13 amino acids. The V gene's germline CDR1 is SGHTS and CDR2 YDEGEE. The V and J ends lost 2 bases and 3 bases, in that order; junction bases with no gene match: 1. The CDR3: CASSLGTDYGYTF. The CDR3 DNA sequence: TGTGCCAGCAGCTTAGGGACAGACTATGGCTACACCTTC.

The chain is built from TRBV10-3 and TRBJ2-7, with 9 bases fitting TRBD1. V dropped 3 bases and J dropped 5; count of bases not matched to a gene: 8. This CDR3 comprises 15 residues. Germline V gives CDR1 ENHRY, CDR2 SYGVKD. The CDR3 reads CAISEIRDRDHEQYV. CDR3 DNA sequence: TGTGCCATCAGTGAAATTAGGGACAGGGACCACGAGCAGTACGTC.

This chain uses TRBV3-1 (or the pseudogene TRBV3-2) with TRBJ1-2, with D maybe TRBD1 (6 bases). The V end lost 3 bases, the J end lost 6 bases, and 14 bases lay between the germline ends. The CDR3 length is 14 residues. Germline values: CDR1 LGHDT, CDR2 YNNKEL (reference sequence). CDR3 sequence: CASSQGGGKHGYTF. As DNA, the CDR3 is TGTGCCAGCAGCCAGGGAGGGGGGAAACATGGCTACACCTTC.

The chain employs TRBV4-1 and TRBJ1-2; no reliable D call. The CDR3 is 15 residues long. The V end was cut by 4 bases, the J end by 0 bases, with 12 bases between. CDR1 and CDR2 from the germline V gene are MGHRA and YSYEKL. DNA for the CDR3: TGCGCCAGCAGCCTCCGATGGCCTTCTAACTATGGCTACACCTTC. Protein: CASSLRWPSNYGYTF.

The V and J genes are TRBV12-3 or TRBV12-4 and TRBJ1-2; no reliable D call. Trimming shortened V by 7 bases and J by 1 base, and 7 bases separated the two germline ends. This CDR3 is built from 12 residues. DNA of the CDR3: TGTGCCAGCAACGGAGATAACTATGGCTACACCTTC. This translates into CASNGDNYGYTF.

This chain links TRBV5-1 with TRBJ1-1, with TRBD1 as a possible D gene (5 bases). The CDR3 runs 17 residues. Germline V gives CDR1 SGHRS, CDR2 YFSETQ. V shed 0 bases and J shed 1 base, with 16 bases lying between them. CDR3 region: CASSLVGLWQGNTEAFF. CDR3 sequence (DNA): TGCGCCAGCAGCTTGGTAGGTCTATGGCAGGGGAACACTGAAGCTTTCTTT. The complete variable domain, with remaining parts taken from reference TRBV5-1 and TRBJ1-1, reads KAGVTQTPRYLIKTRGQQVTLSCSPISGHRSVSWYQQTPGQGLQFLFEYFSETQRNKGNFPGRFSGRQFSNSRSEMNVSTLELGDSALYLCASSLVGLWQGNTEAFFGQGTRLTVV.

The chain joins TRBV3-1 (or the pseudogene TRBV3-2) to TRBJ2-7; D remains ambiguous. Deletions cut 1 base from V and 9 bases from J, with 13 bases between. The CDR3 is made up of 13 amino acids. The germline V gene has CDR1 LGHDT and CDR2 YNNKEL (reference sequence). The CDR3 protein is CASSQGPVRGQYV. The CDR3 DNA follows: TGTGCCAGCAGCCAAGGTCCGGTCAGAGGGCAGTACGTC.